What follows are 28 T cell receptor beta chains derived from one specimen sequenced in a study of shared clonotypes between healthy human individuals (dated by TCRdb to the early 2020s). Library preparation employed the immunoSEQ multiplex PCR assay. As stored in TCRdb, this immuneACCESS dataset retains in-frame rearrangements with V and J assigned. A fraction of the clones does not appear; measured against another copy, unresolved V genes explain less than half of the discrepancy, and the remainder lacks a known reason. The sample table records roughly 2.5 million clones; more than 80% of these occur just once. The ten largest make up around 0.15% of the sample. Sequenced: naive CD4+ T cells sorted from blood. Reading the label with the study, this specimen's cell subset or site is: CD45RA+ positively selected. Source of these receptors: a man aged 18 to 35 in good health.

The chain recombines TRBV11-2 with TRBJ2-3, with 12 bases identical to TRBD2. The CDR3 extends over 18 amino acids. Germline assignment: CDR1 SGHAT and CDR2 FQNNGV. V dropped 5 bases and J dropped 5; count of bases not matched to a gene: 14. Here the CDR3 reads CASSPLRRTSGKGDTQYF. Written as DNA, the CDR3 is TGTGCCAGCAGCCCCCTACGGCGGACTAGCGGGAAGGGAGATACGCAGTATTTT.

The chain recombines TRBV5-6 with TRBJ2-1; TRBD2 matches 8 bases. Germline CDR1 is SGHDT and CDR2 is YYEEEE. V shed 3 bases, J shed 6 bases, and the junction held 11 bases outside the gene matches. This CDR3 region has 16 residues. CDR3 loop: CASSWAAGGRLNEQFF. The CDR3 DNA sequence: TGTGCCAGCAGCTGGGCGGCGGGAGGCCGACTCAATGAGCAGTTCTTC.

The chain couples TRBV19 to TRBJ1-6, with 7 bases fitting TRBD1. The V gene's germline CDR1 is LNHDA and CDR2 SQIVND (reference sequence). The CDR3 runs to 16 residues. V gave up 4 bases and J gave up 7 bases; unmatched junction bases: 10. Written as DNA, the CDR3 is TGTGCCAGTAGTACTGCAGGACAGGTGGGGAATTCACCCCTCCACTTT. Translating it yields CASSTAGQVGNSPLHF.

The chain carries TRBV9 and TRBJ2-3; either TRBD1 or TRBD2 may supply D (5 bases each). This CDR3 has 14 residues. V lost 3 bases, J lost 6 bases, and 14 bases lay in between. CDR1 and CDR2 (germline): SGDLS, YYNGEE. Written as DNA, the CDR3 is TGTGCCAGCAGCGCCGCCGGGACCCTTGATACGCAGTATTTT. Its protein product is CASSAAGTLDTQYF.

A remark on this clone: In the same sample, other DNA sequences code for this CDR3. The chain combines TRBV9 with TRBJ2-3; 8 positions agree with TRBD2. CDR1 SGDLS and CDR2 YYNGEE come from the germline V gene. The CDR3 covers 14 residues. J was trimmed by 6 bases and V by 0 bases; bases with no gene match: 3. DNA for the CDR3: TGTGCCAGCAGCGTAGCGGGGGGGGCGGATACGCAGTATTTT. Protein: CASSVAGGADTQYF.

In this sample, this clone turned up once. V usage is TRBV9 and J usage is TRBJ1-4; 7 nucleotides align to TRBD1. The CDR3 is 13 amino acids. V shed 2 bases, J shed 8 bases, and the junction held 3 bases outside the gene matches. The germline CDR1 and CDR2 sequences are SGDLS and YYNGEE. In DNA form, the CDR3 reads TGTGCCAGCAGCGTGGCAGGGGGGGAAAAACTGTTTTTT. Translated, it gives CASSVAGGEKLFF. The whole variable domain, filled in from reference TRBV9 and TRBJ1-4, reads DSGVTQTPKHLITATGQRVTLRCSPRSGDLSVYWYQQSLDQGLQFLIQYYNGEERAKGNILERFSAQQFPDLHSELNLSSLELGDSALYFCASSVAGGEKLFFGSGTQLSVL.

This clone was detected only once. Distinct nucleotide sequences in the sample also encode this CDR3. V is TRBV7-2 and J is TRBJ2-7, with D perhaps TRBD1 (6 bases). The germline V gene has CDR1 SGHTA and CDR2 FQGNSA. The CDR3 is made up of 14 amino acids. Between the trimmed V and J ends, which lost 2 bases and 2 bases, there was a span of 10 bases. As DNA, the CDR3 is TGTGCCAGCAGCTTACAAGGACAGACCTACGAGCAGTACTTC. Translating gives CASSLQGQTYEQYF.

V and J are TRBV5-1 and TRBJ2-7, with TRBD1 matching over 12 bases. The CDR3 extends over 15 amino acids. Unmatched junction bases numbered 8, after V lost 3 bases and J lost 7 bases. CDR1 and CDR2 from the germline V gene are SGHRS and YFSETQ. The CDR3 DNA follows: TGCGCCAGCAGCTCGACCGGGACAGGGGGCGCGGAGCAGTACTTC. This codes for CASSSTGTGGAEQYF.

Regarding this clone: Other DNA variants within this sample encode the same CDR3. This chain links TRBV2 with TRBJ1-2; D gene ambiguous. The CDR3 loop spans 13 amino acids. Trimming took off 4 bases at V and 1 base at J, with 7 bases between the two ends. Germline values: CDR1 SNHLY, CDR2 FYNNEI. CDR3 nucleotide sequence: TGTGCCAGCAGTGGTGAGGGTAACTATGGCTACACCTTC. Translated, it gives CASSGEGNYGYTF.

The chain joins TRBV27 to TRBJ1-6; D ambiguous. V lost 2 bases and J lost 3, with 2 bases in between. CDR3 length: 13 residues. From germline, CDR1 is MNHEY and CDR2 SMNVEV (reference sequence). The CDR3 region is CASSLNYNSPLHF. CDR3 bases: TGTGCCAGCAGTTTAAACTATAATTCACCCCTCCACTTT.

Comments on this clone: This specimen includes other DNA sequences encoding the same CDR3. The rearrangement joins TRBV19 to TRBJ2-3, with 10 bases identical to TRBD1. Germline V gives CDR1 LNHDA, CDR2 SQIVND (reference sequence). The junction had 3 bases not matched to a gene; V was cut back by 6 bases and J by 3 bases. This CDR3 contains 14 residues. The chain's CDR3 is CASRRQGATDTQYF. CDR3 in DNA: TGTGCCAGTAGGAGACAGGGGGCAACAGATACGCAGTATTTT.

The gene calls are TRBV5-4 and TRBJ1-2; D not certain. CDR1 SGHNT and CDR2 YYREEE come from the germline V gene (reference sequence). The V and J ends lost 5 bases and 7 bases respectively, with 15 bases between them. The CDR3 totals 13 residues. In nucleotides, the CDR3 is TGTGCCAGCAGTTTCGACGATTACAGTGGCTACACCTTC. Translated, it gives CASSFDDYSGYTF.

The chain recombines TRBV7-8 with TRBJ2-1; TRBD2 aligns across 8 bases. V lost 4 bases, J lost 0 bases, and 17 bases stayed unmatched. Germline CDR1 and CDR2: SGHVS and FQNEAQ. This CDR3 contains 20 residues. Written as DNA, the CDR3 is TGTGCCAGCAGCTCCGTTTGGAGTAGCGGGGCAGTTCGCTCCTACAATGAGCAGTTCTTC. Encoded protein: CASSSVWSSGAVRSYNEQFF.

This clone came up once. The chain recombines TRBV11-2 with TRBJ2-1; D ambiguous. Trimming stripped 1 base from V and 15 bases from J, with 16 bases between. Germline V lookup: CDR1 SGHAT, CDR2 FQNNGV. This CDR3 has 13 residues. The CDR3 coding sequence is TGTGCCAGCAGCTTAGTGGACGCCTCAAGGCGGTTCTTC. It translates to CASSLVDASRRFF.

V is TRBV19 and J is TRBJ1-2; D is ambiguous. CDR1 LNHDA and CDR2 SQIVND come from the germline V gene (reference sequence). CDR3 length: 13 residues. V was trimmed by 3 bases and J by 8 bases, leaving 13 bases between them. The chain's CDR3 is CASSIATTRGYTF. In DNA form, the CDR3 reads TGTGCCAGTAGTATTGCCACCACGCGGGGCTACACCTTC.

The chain has TRBV6-1 and TRBJ2-3; no clear D. Germline CDR1 and CDR2: MNHNS and SASEGT. The CDR3 runs 15 residues. V was clipped by 4 bases and J by 2 bases, with 13 bases between them. CDR3 nucleotides: TGTGCCAGCAGTGTGGACCCTACTAACACAGATACGCAGTATTTT. Its protein product is CASSVDPTNTDTQYF.

This clone has only a few counts. The CDR3 DNA sequence: TGTGCCACCAAACCGGGACAGGGGGACTCACCCCTCCACTTT. Its protein product is CATKPGQGDSPLHF. This rearrangement joins TRBV19 to TRBJ1-6; 11 bases agree with TRBD1. The CDR3 totals 14 residues. The V and J ends lost 10 bases and 10 bases, in that order; junction bases with no gene match: 9. Per the germline V gene, CDR1 is LNHDA and CDR2 is SQIVND (reference sequence).

The chain couples TRBV12-5 to TRBJ2-2; D ambiguous. CDR1 LGHNT and CDR2 FRNRAP come from the germline V gene. The CDR3 loop spans 12 amino acids. Trimming took off 4 bases at V and 11 bases at J, with 11 bases between the two ends. The CDR3 is CASGSYMGELFF. CDR3 nucleotide sequence: TGTGCTAGTGGTTCGTACATGGGCGAGCTGTTTTTT.

The rearrangement links TRBV7-2 to TRBJ1-6; TRBD1 might be the D (5 bases). Deletions cut 2 bases from V and 5 bases from J, with 10 bases between. The CDR3 runs 15 residues. Germline assignment: CDR1 SGHTA and CDR2 FQGNSA. The CDR3 protein is CASSLSGRDNSPLHF. CDR3 in DNA: TGTGCCAGCAGCTTATCGGGCAGGGATAATTCACCCCTCCACTTT.

V usage is TRBV7-6 and J usage is TRBJ2-5; 15 positions match TRBD2. V lost 5 bases, J lost 7 bases, and 8 bases stayed unmatched. Germline V gives CDR1 SGHVS, CDR2 FNYEAQ. This CDR3 region has 16 residues. CDR3 in amino acids: CASSRASGLAGGTQYF. The CDR3 DNA follows: TGTGCCAGCAGCCGAGCCTCGGGACTAGCGGGGGGGACCCAGTACTTC.

V and J are TRBV5-4 and TRBJ1-2; the D gene is possibly TRBD1 (5 bases). Germline-derived CDR1 and CDR2 are SGHNT and YYREEE (reference sequence). The ends were cut back, 10 bases at V and 4 bases at J, with 20 bases in the middle. The CDR3 sequence is 14 residues long. The chain's CDR3 is CAGSQGAEPYGYTF. CDR3 bases: TGTGCCGGATCTCAAGGGGCAGAACCCTATGGCTACACCTTC. The full variable domain, rest sourced from reference TRBV5-4 and TRBJ1-2, is ETGVTQSPTHLIKTRGQQVTLRCSSQSGHNTVSWYQQALGQGPQFIFQYYREEENGRGNFPPRFSGLQFPNYSSELNVNALELDDSALYLCAGSQGAEPYGYTFGSGTRLTVV.

The gene calls are TRBV5-6 and TRBJ1-3, with D maybe TRBD1 (6 bases). Germline loops: CDR1 SGHDT, CDR2 YYEEEE. V was cut by 4 bases and J by 0 bases, with 14 bases left in between. The CDR3 is 16 residues long. CDR3 sequence reads: CASSRGQFYSGNTIYF. CDR3 in DNA: TGTGCCAGCAGCCGGGGGCAGTTTTACTCTGGAAACACCATATATTTT.

The gene calls are TRBV25-1 and TRBJ2-3; TRBD2 agrees at 8 bases. Germline lookup yields CDR1 MGHDK and CDR2 SYGVNS. Trimming at V came to 6 bases and at J to 7 bases, leaving 9 bases not matched to a gene. The CDR3 is made up of 14 amino acids. This chain's CDR3 is CASRESGSGYTQYF. The DNA of the CDR3 is TGTGCCAGCAGGGAAAGCGGGAGTGGTTATACGCAGTATTTT.

The rearrangement joins TRBV11-2 to TRBJ1-3; no reliable D call. Between the trimmed V and J ends, which lost 5 bases and 0 bases, there was a span of 11 bases. Per germline, CDR1 SGHAT and CDR2 FQNNGV. The CDR3 length is 15 residues. The CDR3 is CASSPRSYSGNTIYF. The CDR3 DNA reads TGTGCCAGCAGCCCCCGCAGTTACTCTGGAAACACCATATATTTT.

On this clone: Other DNA sequences in the sample encode the same CDR3. This chain connects TRBV7-6 to TRBJ2-1; D might be TRBD2 (5 bases). Germline loops: CDR1 SGHVS, CDR2 FNYEAQ. This CDR3 region has 13 residues. Trimming removed 3 bases from V and 6 bases from J, with 9 bases in between. This CDR3 is CASSLGVLNEQFF. DNA of the CDR3: TGTGCCAGCAGCTTGGGAGTCCTCAATGAGCAGTTCTTC.

V and J are TRBV30 and TRBJ2-7; 9 bases agree with TRBD1. Germline trimming cut 2 bases from V and 4 bases from J; bases unmatched to any gene: 9. The CDR3 runs 15 residues. Germline V CDR1 and CDR2: GTSNPN, SVGIG (reference sequence). CDR3 sequence (DNA): TGTGCCTGGAGTCTATCGCCGGGACAGGGTTACGAGCAGTACTTC. It encodes CAWSLSPGQGYEQYF.

The J gene is TRBJ2-7, the V gene TRBV5-4; D tentatively fits TRBD1 or TRBD2 (5 bases each). The V and J ends lost 4 bases and 5 bases respectively, with 10 bases between them. This CDR3 region has 12 residues. Germline V CDR1 and CDR2: SGHNT, YYREEE (reference sequence). The CDR3 bases are TGTGCCAGCAGCACAGGACTGAACGAGCAGTACTTC. It translates to CASSTGLNEQYF.

With respect to this clone: Other DNA sequences in this sample translate to the same CDR3. This chain connects TRBV6-1 to TRBJ2-7, with no clear D. The CDR3 covers 12 residues. Germline CDR1 reads MNHNS; CDR2 reads SASEGT. Trimming shortened V by 6 bases and J by 4 bases, and 10 bases separated the two germline ends. The CDR3 DNA sequence: TGTGCCAGCAGCCCAAGCTCTTACGAGCAGTACTTC. Translated, it gives CASSPSSYEQYF.